These 7 T cell receptor beta chains share one sample of origin, sequenced in a study of PD-L1 blockade in urothelial cancer. Libraries were prepared by immunoSEQ multiplex PCR; TCRdb keeps only in-frame clonotypes and omits some of them. The sample lists 70,000 to 75,000 clones; around 90% were seen once. Sequenced material: PBMCs, taken around atezolizumab (anti-PD-L1) treatment. The receptors derive from a man aged 55 to 69 with urothelial cancer.

The chain couples TRBV6-1 to TRBJ2-5; the D is unclear. CDR1 and CDR2 (germline): MNHNS, SASEGT. The CDR3 is 13 amino acids. Trimming removed 8 bases at V and 7 bases at J, with 17 bases between. The CDR3 coding sequence is TGTGCCAGCGTCGGGTCGGTCTCGGGGACCCAGTACTTC. Its protein product is CASVGSVSGTQYF.

The chain carries TRBV19 and TRBJ2-3; TRBD1 matches 8 bases. Germline lookup yields CDR1 LNHDA and CDR2 SQIVND (reference sequence). V shed 2 bases, J shed 5 bases, and the junction held 6 bases outside the gene matches. CDR3 length: 15 residues. CDR3 sequence reads: CASSIRYGTGDTQYF. The CDR3 coding sequence is TGTGCCAGTAGTATAAGATACGGGACAGGAGATACGCAGTATTTT.

This chain connects TRBV10-3 to TRBJ2-1; no firm D call. Germline V gene lookup returns CDR1 ENHRY and CDR2 SYGVKD. V lost 2 bases, J lost 7 bases, and 6 bases lay in between. The CDR3 is 12 amino acids. The CDR3 DNA is TGTGCCATCAGTGAGGGCCCGAATGAGCAGTTCTTC. Protein product: CAISEGPNEQFF.

This clone was seen more than once but under ten times. This chain joins TRBV5-1 and TRBJ2-5, with a possible D match to TRBD1 (5 bases). Germline V lookup: CDR1 SGHRS, CDR2 YFSETQ. Trimming removed 0 bases from V and 4 bases from J, with 13 bases in between. This CDR3 region has 15 residues. CDR3 amino acids: CASSLGAGKGETQYF. Written as DNA, the CDR3 is TGCGCCAGCAGCTTGGGGGCAGGGAAAGGAGAGACCCAGTACTTC.

The chain recombines TRBV29-1 with TRBJ2-5, with TRBD2 matching 8 bases. Germline V lookup: CDR1 SQVTM, CDR2 ANQGSEA. The CDR3 extends over 14 amino acids. The ends lost 6 bases at V and 4 bases at J; junction bases unmatched: 10. The CDR3 bases are TGCAGCGTCCACAAAAGCGGGGGAGGAGAGACCCAGTACTTC. Translation gives CSVHKSGGGETQYF.

This chain joins TRBV2 and TRBJ2-7; the D gene is possibly TRBD2 (5 bases). This CDR3 contains 16 residues. Germline V gives CDR1 SNHLY, CDR2 FYNNEI. The V gene lost 4 bases and the J gene lost 2 bases, with 18 bases spanning the gap. CDR3 region: CASSAPVGLPTYEQYF. The CDR3 nucleotides read TGTGCCAGCAGTGCCCCGGTTGGACTGCCAACCTACGAGCAGTACTTC.

V is TRBV5-4 and J is TRBJ2-7; TRBD2 aligns across 10 bases. Trimming cost V 4 bases and J 0 bases; bases outside gene matches: 4. CDR1 and CDR2 from the germline V gene are SGHNT and YYREEE (reference sequence). The CDR3 runs 15 residues. Here the CDR3 reads CASSLAGASSYEQYF. Here the CDR3 DNA reads TGTGCCAGCAGCCTAGCGGGGGCGAGCTCCTACGAGCAGTACTTC.